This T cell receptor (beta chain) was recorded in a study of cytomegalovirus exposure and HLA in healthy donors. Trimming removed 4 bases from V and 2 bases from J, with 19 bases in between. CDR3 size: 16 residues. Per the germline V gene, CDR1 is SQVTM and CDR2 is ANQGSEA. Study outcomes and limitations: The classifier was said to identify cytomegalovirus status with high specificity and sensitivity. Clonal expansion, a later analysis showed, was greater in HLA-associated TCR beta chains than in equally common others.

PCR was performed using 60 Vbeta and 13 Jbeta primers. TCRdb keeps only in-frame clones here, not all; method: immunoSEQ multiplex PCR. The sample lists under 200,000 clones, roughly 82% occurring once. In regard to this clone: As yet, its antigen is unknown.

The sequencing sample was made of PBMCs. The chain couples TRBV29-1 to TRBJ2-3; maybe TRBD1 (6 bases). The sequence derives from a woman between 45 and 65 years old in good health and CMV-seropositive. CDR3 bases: TGCAGCGTTGGAGGGGGTCTGACGCTGAACACAGATACGCAGTATTTT. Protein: CSVGGGLTLNTDTQYF.